Each of the 16 T cell receptor beta chains below was sequenced from the same sample in a study of cytomegalovirus exposure and HLA in healthy donors. PCR used 60 Vbeta primers and 13 Jbeta primers. Generated by immunoSEQ multiplex PCR, the TCRdb table keeps only in-frame clones and is missing some. This sample has about 140,000 clones, with about 78% found just once. The source material was PBMCs. The source of these receptors is a man between 35 and 55 years old in good health and CMV-seropositive.

This clone was detected only once. This rearrangement joins TRBV19 to TRBJ1-4; D unresolved. V was clipped by 7 bases and J by 0 bases, with 12 bases between them. Germline CDR1 and CDR2: LNHDA and SQIVND (reference sequence). There are 15 residues in the CDR3. As DNA, the CDR3 is TGTGCCAGTACACAGATTTTCGCAACTAATGAAAAACTGTTTTTT. Residues: CASTQIFATNEKLFF.

The chain employs TRBV28 and TRBJ1-1; 10 bases align to TRBD1. The CDR3 extends over 11 amino acids. V was pared by 7 bases and J by 10 bases, with 3 bases of the junction left unmatched. Germline V gene lookup returns CDR1 MDHEN and CDR2 SYDVKM. The CDR3 region has the DNA TGTGCCAGCACCCGGACAGGGGGAGCTTTCTTT. Protein product: CASTRTGGAFF.

Turning to this clone: The identical CDR3 is also encoded by other nucleotide sequences in the sample. This chain connects TRBV4-2 to TRBJ1-1, with 8 bases matching TRBD1. CDR3 length: 22 amino acids. The V and J ends lost 0 bases and 0 bases, in that order; junction bases with no gene match: 21. Germline CDR1 and CDR2: LGHNA and YNFKEQ. The chain's CDR3 is CASSQDGPRTGFFTPMNTEAFF. CDR3 in DNA: TGTGCCAGCAGCCAAGATGGACCCCGGACAGGGTTTTTTACGCCGATGAACACTGAAGCTTTCTTT.

V is TRBV7-9 and J is TRBJ1-2; 7 bases fit TRBD1. V was clipped by 2 bases and J by 4 bases; unmatched bases: 7. The CDR3 spans 15 residues. Germline V CDR1 and CDR2: SEHNR, FQNEAQ (reference sequence). CDR3 region: CASSLSLEGAYGYTF. The DNA for the CDR3 is TGTGCCAGCAGCTTAAGTTTAGAGGGGGCCTATGGCTACACCTTC.

This clone was detected only once. This chain joins TRBV7-9 and TRBJ2-7; the D is unclear. The length of the CDR3 is 13 residues. The V end was cut by 4 bases, the J end by 7 bases, with 14 bases between. The germline V gene encodes CDR1 SEHNR and CDR2 FQNEAQ (reference sequence). This chain's CDR3 is CASSSTLIGEQYF. CDR3 nucleotide sequence: TGTGCCAGCAGCTCGACATTGATTGGAGAGCAGTACTTC.

This sequence joins TRBV27 and TRBJ1-6; no firm D call. In germline, CDR1 is MNHEY, CDR2 SMNVEV (reference sequence). The CDR3 contains 15 residues. V was pared by 5 bases and J by 2 bases, with 10 bases between. CDR3 coding DNA: TGTGCCAGCAGTCTAGTTGGCGCCTATAATTCACCCCTCCACTTT. This codes for CASSLVGAYNSPLHF.

The chain carries TRBV6-1 and TRBJ1-2, with 7 bases that match TRBD1. The junction had 20 bases not matched to a gene; V was cut back by 0 bases and J by 7 bases. Looked up from germline, CDR1 is MNHNS and CDR2 is SASEGT. The CDR3 is 19 amino acids. The chain's CDR3 is CASSEAIGQALNAGGGYTF. The DNA of the CDR3 is TGTGCCAGCAGTGAAGCGATTGGACAGGCCCTTAATGCGGGAGGTGGCTACACCTTC.

The J gene is TRBJ1-5, the V gene TRBV28, with a tentative D call TRBD1 (5 bases). CDR1 is MDHEN, CDR2 SYDVKM, per germline. This CDR3 is built from 14 residues. The germline V and J ends were trimmed by 5 bases and 0 bases, with 8 bases remaining between them. The CDR3 sequence: CASSPTVSNQPQHF. For the CDR3, the DNA is TGTGCCAGCAGTCCGACAGTTAGCAATCAGCCCCAGCATTTT.

The chain employs TRBV6-1 and TRBJ2-2, with 12 bases aligning to TRBD2. CDR3 size: 15 residues. V was clipped by 6 bases and J by 6 bases; unmatched bases: 5. Germline loops: CDR1 MNHNS, CDR2 SASEGT. CDR3 sequence (DNA): TGTGCCAGCAGGGGCCTAGCGGGGGGGCCCGGGGAGCTGTTTTTT. This translates into CASRGLAGGPGELFF.

This clone was seen only once. V and J are TRBV29-1 and TRBJ2-1; tentatively, D is TRBD1 (5 bases). CDR1 and CDR2 from the germline V gene are SQVTM and ANQGSEA. Between the trimmed V and J ends, which lost 6 bases and 5 bases, there was a span of 11 bases. The CDR3 length is 12 residues. Here the CDR3 DNA reads TGCAGCGTCGCCAGGGTAAACAATGAGCAGTTCTTC. The encoded protein is CSVARVNNEQFF.

The chain is built from TRBV27 and TRBJ1-6; TRBD1 aligns across 8 bases. This CDR3 contains 14 residues. Looked up from germline, CDR1 is MNHEY and CDR2 is SMNVEV (reference sequence). V lost 4 bases and J lost 13; bases outside the gene matches: 9. CDR3: CASSSTRDRLPLHF. CDR3 in DNA: TGTGCCAGCAGTTCGACCCGGGACAGGCTCCCCCTCCACTTT.

J is TRBJ2-7 and V is TRBV7-2; 11 bases are a match to TRBD1. V shed 5 bases, J shed 4 bases, and the junction held 7 bases outside the gene matches. In germline, CDR1 is SGHTA, CDR2 FQGNSA. This CDR3 spans 15 amino acids. Written as DNA, the CDR3 is TGTGCCAGCAGCCCGACCGGGACAGGGGGTTACGAGCAGTACTTC. Translating gives CASSPTGTGGYEQYF.

This chain uses TRBV19 with TRBJ1-2; possibly TRBD1 for D (5 bases). The V gene lost 7 bases and the J gene lost 3 bases, with 24 bases spanning the gap. This CDR3 is built from 17 residues. The germline V gene has CDR1 LNHDA and CDR2 SQIVND (reference sequence). The CDR3 DNA sequence: TGTGCCAGTAAGGTCGAGGGGTGGGGACTTAAGGACTATGGCTACACCTTC. This encodes CASKVEGWGLKDYGYTF.

The rearrangement links TRBV4-2 to TRBJ2-5, with a possible D match to TRBD1 (5 bases). The CDR3 covers 13 residues. Per the germline V gene, CDR1 is LGHNA and CDR2 is YNFKEQ. V lost 1 base to trimming and J lost 2 bases, with 5 bases between them. The CDR3 reads CASSQGQQETQYF. Written as DNA, the CDR3 is TGTGCCAGCAGCCAAGGACAGCAAGAGACCCAGTACTTC.

The V call is TRBV10-2, the J call TRBJ1-5; 8 bases agree with TRBD1. CDR1 is WSHSY and CDR2 is SAAADI in the germline V gene. V dropped 3 bases and J dropped 3; count of bases not matched to a gene: 4. This CDR3 has 15 residues. CDR3 region: CASSDRQGYNQPQHF. The CDR3 nucleotides are TGCGCCAGCAGTGATAGACAGGGGTACAATCAGCCCCAGCATTTT.

CDR3 region: CATSQGQGVPSETQYF. As DNA, the CDR3 is TGTGCCACCTCCCAGGGACAGGGGGTGCCAAGCGAGACCCAGTACTTC. The rearrangement joins TRBV15 to TRBJ2-5; 11 nucleotides agree with TRBD1. The V segment lost 8 bases and the J segment 5 bases; nucleotides outside the gene matches: 13. Germline loops: CDR1 LNHNV, CDR2 YYDKDF (reference sequence). The CDR3 length is 16 residues.